The 17 T cell receptor beta chains below come from one sample, sequenced in a study of T-cell reconstitution after alpha-beta-depleted transplantation in children. Unique molecular identifiers were built into the TCRbeta library. TCRdb fed the PCR reads into MiXCR, producing one record per CDR3 protein. The repertoire holds about 830,000 distinct CDR3 sequences, with 15% to 20% as singletons. Material: PBMCs, mostly from graft donor cells, obtained 360 days after TCRalphabeta/CD19-depleted stem cell transplant. Receptors originate from a male patient younger than 18 who had a stem cell transplant for acute lymphoblastic leukemia, so the T cells may come from the graft donor.

This chain joins TRBV4-1 and TRBJ2-7; D call uncertain. CDR1 and CDR2 from the germline V gene are MGHRA and YSYEKL. The length of the CDR3 is 17 residues. Trimming cost V 4 bases and J 2 bases, with 21 bases left between them. The CDR3 DNA follows: TGCGCCAGCAGCCCCAGCTCTGACCGGGTCTTTACCTACGAGCAGTACTTC. Its translation: CASSPSSDRVFTYEQYF.

This clonotype came up many times. The CDR3 DNA follows: TGTGCCAGCAGGCGTTACAATGAGCAGTTCTTC. As protein: CASRRYNEQFF. The chain is built from TRBV11-1 and TRBJ2-1; the D is unclear. Germline V gene data show CDR1 as SGHAT and CDR2 as FQDESV (reference sequence). This CDR3 has 11 amino acids. The ends were cut back, 6 bases at V and 4 bases at J, with 4 bases in the middle.

This clonotype came up many times. The chain employs TRBV20-1 and TRBJ2-7; 11 nucleotides match TRBD2. CDR1 and CDR2 (germline): DFQATT, SNEGSKA (reference sequence). The V gene end was trimmed by 5 bases and the J gene end by 3 bases; junction bases not matched to a gene: 9. The CDR3 sequence is 15 residues long. For the CDR3, the DNA is TGCAGTGCTTCCAGGACTAGCGGGCCAGGCTACGAGCAGTACTTC. This codes for CSASRTSGPGYEQYF.

This clonotype has just a few counts. The V call is TRBV12-3 or TRBV12-4, the J call TRBJ2-7; D gene ambiguous. V dropped 2 bases and J dropped 6 bases, with 8 bases sitting between them. CDR3 length: 12 residues. CDR3 loop: CASSLSWVEQYF. CDR3 nucleotides: TGTGCCAGCAGTTTATCGTGGGTCGAGCAGTACTTC.

The rearrangement joins TRBV18 to TRBJ2-7; 7 nucleotides align to TRBD2. The CDR3 is made up of 13 amino acids. With 3 bases clipped from V and 6 bases from J, the junction kept 5 bases outside the gene matches. Germline-derived CDR1 and CDR2 are KGHSH and LQKENI. The CDR3 DNA follows: TGTGCCAGCTCACCGCAGACTAGCCCCGAGCAGTACTTC. Translation gives CASSPQTSPEQYF.

This sequence joins TRBV4-1 and TRBJ1-6; D unclear. Germline V gene lookup returns CDR1 MGHRA and CDR2 YSYEKL. Trimming shortened V by 3 bases and J by 6 bases, and 18 bases separated the two germline ends. The CDR3 runs to 17 residues. The CDR3 protein is CASSQTHVVILNSPLHF. The CDR3 DNA follows: TGCGCCAGCAGCCAGACTCACGTTGTTATTCTTAATTCACCCCTCCACTTT.

The gene calls are TRBV6-1 and TRBJ2-5; the D call may be TRBD1 or TRBD2 (5 bases each). Germline V gene lookup returns CDR1 MNHNS and CDR2 SASEGT. Trimming stripped 7 bases from V and 5 bases from J, with 29 bases between. This CDR3 comprises 18 residues. The CDR3: CASNPKWTGLWLRETQYF. CDR3 DNA: TGTGCCAGCAACCCTAAGTGGACGGGGCTATGGCTACGCGAGACCCAGTACTTC.

This clonotype has at least ten counts. The CDR3 bases are TGTGCCAGCAGCCAGCGTCCCGGGACAGGGAATTCACCCCTCCACTTT. Protein product: CASSQRPGTGNSPLHF. This chain uses TRBV3-1 with TRBJ1-6, with TRBD1 matching over 9 bases. V trimming: 3 bases; J trimming: 7 bases; junction bases outside the gene matches: 7. Germline V gene sequence: CDR1 LGHDT, CDR2 YNNKEL (reference sequence). This CDR3 contains 16 residues.

This clonotype showed up just a few times. The genes are TRBV24-1 and TRBJ2-2; the match to TRBD2 covers 10 bases. The CDR3 spans 17 residues. Germline V gene lookup returns CDR1 KGHDR and CDR2 SFDVKD. Germline trimming cut 9 bases from V and 5 bases from J; bases unmatched to any gene: 14. For the CDR3, the DNA is TGTGCCACCCGGGACAAGGGTTTAGCGGGAGGAACCGGGGAGCTGTTTTTT. This translates into CATRDKGLAGGTGELFF.

The chain couples TRBV6-5 to TRBJ1-4; D is uncertain. Germline loops: CDR1 MNHEY, CDR2 SVGAGI. V was pared by 4 bases and J by 4 bases, with 22 bases between. There are 18 residues in the CDR3. This chain's CDR3 is CASSSLPGNHHRNEKLFF. Here the CDR3 DNA reads TGTGCCAGCAGTTCCCTCCCGGGAAACCACCACCGTAATGAAAAACTGTTTTTT.

This chain uses TRBV7-9 with TRBJ2-7; the match to TRBD1 covers 9 bases. The V segment lost 4 bases and the J segment 5 bases; nucleotides outside the gene matches: 15. Germline CDR1 SEHNR, CDR2 FQNEAQ (reference sequence). CDR3 length: 17 amino acids. CDR3 amino acids: CASSSRGQGRFSNEQYF. The CDR3 DNA is TGTGCCAGCAGCTCAAGGGGACAGGGACGTTTCAGCAACGAGCAGTACTTC. Full variable domain (rest looked up from reference TRBV7-9 and TRBJ2-7): DTGVSQNPRHKITKRGQNVTFRCDPISEHNRLYWYRQTLGQGPEFLTYFQNEAQLEKSRLLSDRFSAERPKGSFSTLEIQRTEQGDSAMYLCASSSRGQGRFSNEQYFGPGTRLTVT.

This clonotype came up many times. This chain joins TRBV5-1 and TRBJ2-3; 14 bases match TRBD2. Germline CDR1 SGHRS, CDR2 YFSETQ. V trimming: 3 bases; J trimming: 2 bases; junction bases outside the gene matches: 8. The CDR3 totals 18 residues. The CDR3: CASSSTGLAGVLTDTQYF. The CDR3 nucleotides are TGCGCCAGCAGCTCCACGGGACTAGCGGGAGTCCTCACAGATACGCAGTATTTT.

This clonotype has ten or more counts. V is TRBV20-1 and J is TRBJ2-7; 7 bases fit TRBD2. Germline CDR1 is DFQATT and CDR2 is SNEGSKA (reference sequence). The CDR3 loop spans 16 amino acids. V trimming: 4 bases; J trimming: 2 bases; junction bases outside the gene matches: 14. The DNA for the CDR3 is TGCAGTGCTACTTTCCCCCAACTAGCGTTCGCCTACGAGCAGTACTTC. Translation: CSATFPQLAFAYEQYF.

CDR3 sequence (DNA): TGCAGCGTGGGGGGGCGGGCCCCCTCCTACGAGCAGTACTTC. It encodes CSVGGRAPSYEQYF. The chain uses TRBV29-1 and TRBJ2-7; possibly TRBD2 for D (7 bases). The CDR3 is made up of 14 amino acids. V lost 6 bases to trimming and J lost 0 bases, with 15 bases between them. Germline CDR1 is SQVTM and CDR2 is ANQGSEA.

This clonotype has a handful of counts. This chain's CDR3 is CATSDYSGPTNEQFF. The CDR3 nucleotides are TGTGCCACCTCAGATTATTCGGGACCGACCAATGAGCAGTTCTTC. The J gene is TRBJ2-1, the V gene TRBV24-1; D tentatively fits TRBD1 or TRBD2 (5 bases each). Trimming removed 9 bases from V and 6 bases from J, with 20 bases in between. CDR1 is KGHDR, CDR2 SFDVKD, per germline. The CDR3 totals 15 residues.

The sample holds a few counts of this clonotype. This sequence joins TRBV5-1 and TRBJ2-6; weak D call: TRBD1 (5 bases). This CDR3 comprises 15 residues. CDR1 is SGHRS, CDR2 YFSETQ, per germline. V was trimmed by 5 bases and J by 4 bases, leaving 13 bases between them. The CDR3 region has the DNA TGCGCCAGCAGAAGACAGCAAGAAGGGGCCAACGTCCTGACTTTC. This gives the protein CASRRQQEGANVLTF.

In DNA, the CDR3 is TGCAGTGCCGCGAAGCATAGCGGCGCCTACGAGCAGTACTTC. Its translation is CSAAKHSGAYEQYF. The chain employs TRBV20-1 and TRBJ2-7; D is perhaps TRBD2 (6 bases). Germline assignment: CDR1 DFQATT and CDR2 SNEGSKA (reference sequence). The CDR3 is 14 amino acids. V dropped 6 bases and J dropped 2 bases, with 17 bases sitting between them.